The clone carrying this TCR beta chain was seen ten or more times. Bulk TCR libraries were made with methods that had been previously described and with listed TCR primers. TCRdb independently ran MiXCR on the PCR reads; one entry per CDR3 protein. The sample consists of around 460,000 distinct CDR3 sequences, around 23% of them appearing once. Sorted cell numbers of about 19,000 to 1,000,000, with 10%, 30% or 50% RNA, served as input for naive CD8 libraries. These data are taken from a study of molecular identifiers for immune sequencing clone quantification. This CDR3 is built from 13 residues. Germline CDR1 is SGHDN and CDR2 is FVKESK. Trimming removed 1 base from V and 6 bases from J, with 8 bases in between.

The source of this sequence is a human donor in good health. Some libraries in this study had Jurkat cell RNA spiked in. The sample taken for sequencing was naive CD8+ T cells from blood, with Jurkat cell RNA spiked in. Stated subset: FACS-sorted CD8+CD4-CCR7+CD45RA+ naive T cells. This rearrangement joins TRBV14 to TRBJ2-3; D is undetermined. In DNA, the CDR3 is TGTGCCAGCAGCCAAGGGGGTCAGGATACGCAGTATTTT. Its protein is CASSQGGQDTQYF. Together with reference TRBV14 and TRBJ2-3, the CDR3 gives the full variable domain: EAGVTQFPSHSVIEKGQTVTLRCDPISGHDNLYWYRRVMGKEIKFLLHFVKESKQDESGMPNNRFLAERTGGTYSTLKVQPAELEDSGVYFCASSQGGQDTQYFGPGTRLTVL.